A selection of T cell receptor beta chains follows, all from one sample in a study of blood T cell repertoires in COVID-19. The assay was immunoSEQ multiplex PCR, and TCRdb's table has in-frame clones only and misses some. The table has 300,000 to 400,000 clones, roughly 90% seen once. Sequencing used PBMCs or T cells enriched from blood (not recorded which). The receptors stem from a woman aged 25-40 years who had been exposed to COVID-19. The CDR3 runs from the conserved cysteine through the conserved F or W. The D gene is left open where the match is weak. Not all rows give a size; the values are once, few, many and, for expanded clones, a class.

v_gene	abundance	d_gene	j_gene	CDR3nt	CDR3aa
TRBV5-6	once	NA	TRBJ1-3	TGTGCCAGCAGCGGGACTCTTGGAAACACCATATATTTT	CASSGTLGNTIYF
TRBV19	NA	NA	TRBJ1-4	TGTGCCAGTAGTATACAGAGAGGTCCTGAAAAACTGTTTTTT	CASSIQRGPEKLFF
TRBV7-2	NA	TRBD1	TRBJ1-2	TGTGCCAGCAGCTTGACAGGGCCCGACTATGGCTACACCTTC	CASSLTGPDYGYTF
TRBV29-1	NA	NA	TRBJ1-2	TGCAGCGTTGTAGAAGAACCAGGGGCGGGCTACACCTTC	CSVVEEPGAGYTF
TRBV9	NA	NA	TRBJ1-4	TGTGCCAGCAGCGCCGGGGGGGCGGCTAATGAAAAACTGTTTTTT	CASSAGGAANEKLFF
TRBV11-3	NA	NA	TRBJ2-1	TGTGCCAGCACCCGAGCATCAAATGAGCAGTTCTTC	CASTRASNEQFF
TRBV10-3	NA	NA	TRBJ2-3	TGTGCCACCCTCCGGGACAACGCAGGGGATACGCAGTATTTT	CATLRDNAGDTQYF
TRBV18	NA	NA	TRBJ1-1	TGTGCCAGCTCACCAGGGGGCCCGAGTGGAGCTTTCTTT	CASSPGGPSGAFF
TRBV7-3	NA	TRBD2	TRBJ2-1	TGTGCCAGCAGCCGTGGAGACACTAGCGATGAGCAGTTCTTC	CASSRGDTSDEQFF
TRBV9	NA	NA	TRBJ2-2	TGTGCCAGCAGCGTAGGCGGAGACCAGGCGAACACCGGGGAACTGTTTTTT	CASSVGGDQANTGELFF
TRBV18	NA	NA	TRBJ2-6	TGTGCCAGCTCACCACCGTCAGGCAGAAACTCTGGGGCCAACGTCCTGACTTTC	CASSPPSGRNSGANVLTF
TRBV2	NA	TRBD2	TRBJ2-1	TGTGCCAGCAGTGCACTAGCGGGGAGCTCCTACAATGAGCAGTTCTTC	CASSALAGSSYNEQFF
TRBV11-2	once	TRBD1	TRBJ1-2	TGTGCCAGCAGCTTAGGGGGACAGGGAACGTCTGGCTACACCTTC	CASSLGGQGTSGYTF
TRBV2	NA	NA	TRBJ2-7	TGTGCCAGCAGTGAATGGAGAGGCTACGAGCAGTACTTC	CASSEWRGYEQYF
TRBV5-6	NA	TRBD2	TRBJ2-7	TGTGCCAGCAGCTGGGGGACTAGCGGGGCTACCTACGAGCAGTACTTC	CASSWGTSGATYEQYF
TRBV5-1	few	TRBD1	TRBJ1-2	TGCGCCAGCAGCTTGACCGGGACAGGGGACTATGGCTACACCTTC	CASSLTGTGDYGYTF
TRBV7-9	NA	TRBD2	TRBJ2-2	TGTGCCAGCAGCTTAAGGGGACTAGCGAACACCGGGGAGCTGTTTTTT	CASSLRGLANTGELFF
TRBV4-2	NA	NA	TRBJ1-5	TGTGCCAGCAGCCAAGAATCAGGGAGGGACCAGCCCCAGCATTTT	CASSQESGRDQPQHF
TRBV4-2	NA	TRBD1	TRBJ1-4	TGTGCCAGCAGCCAAGAAGGGGGAACAGGGGGAAAAGAAAAACTGTTTTTT	CASSQEGGTGGKEKLFF
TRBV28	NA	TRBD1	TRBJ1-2	TGTGCCAGCAGTTCGGGACAGGGTTTTGGCTACACCTTC	CASSSGQGFGYTF
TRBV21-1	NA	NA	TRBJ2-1	TGTGCCAGCAGCCGCCTTCAGACTAGGGGTGCCTACAATGAGCAGTTCTTC	CASSRLQTRGAYNEQFF
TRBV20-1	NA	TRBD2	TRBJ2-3	TGCAGTGCTAGTCCGGGACTAGCGGGGGCCGGGGATACGCAGTATTTT	CSASPGLAGAGDTQYF
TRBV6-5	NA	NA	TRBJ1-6	TGTGCCAGCAGCCCGGTCCCGGGGAATTCACCCCTCCACTTT	CASSPVPGNSPLHF
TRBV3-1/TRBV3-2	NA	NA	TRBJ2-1	TGTGCCAGCAGCCTGGGTACTAGAGGTGAGCAGTTCTTC	CASSLGTRGEQFF
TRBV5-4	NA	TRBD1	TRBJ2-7	TGTGCCAGCAGCAGAGACAGGGGGCTCTCCTACGAGCAGTACTTC	CASSRDRGLSYEQYF
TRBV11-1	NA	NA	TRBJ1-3	TGTGCCAGCAGCCCAACAGGGTCCGGAAACACCATATATTTT	CASSPTGSGNTIYF
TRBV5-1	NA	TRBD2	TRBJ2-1	TGCGCCAGCAGCATCCGAATTCCCGGGACTAGCGGGGGTCGGGTCGACAATGAGCAGTTCTTC	CASSIRIPGTSGGRVDNEQFF
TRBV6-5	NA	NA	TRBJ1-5	TGTGCCAGCAGGGAGGGGACTCAGCCCCAGCATTTT	CASREGTQPQHF
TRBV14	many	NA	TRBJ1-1	TGTGCCAGCAGCCGCGGCAACACTGAAGCTTTCTTT	CASSRGNTEAFF
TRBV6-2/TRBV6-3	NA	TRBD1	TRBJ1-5	TGTGCCAGCAGTTACTTCTTAAGAGGGACAGGGGGTTTTGGCAATCAGCCCCAGCATTTT	CASSYFLRGTGGFGNQPQHF
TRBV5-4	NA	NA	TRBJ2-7	TGTGCCAGCAGCTTGTGGGGCAGGGGAGTAGGGTCGTCCTACGAGCAGTACTTC	CASSLWGRGVGSSYEQYF
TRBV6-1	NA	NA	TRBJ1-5	TGTGCCAGCAGTGATCCCGGGGTCCTCAATCAGCCCCAGCATTTT	CASSDPGVLNQPQHF
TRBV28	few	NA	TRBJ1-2	TGTGCCAGCAGCCGAATGCCGGGGGGCTACACCTTC	CASSRMPGGYTF
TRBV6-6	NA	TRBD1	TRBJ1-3	TGTGCCAGCAGCCCAGACAGGGCTGGAAACACCATATATTTT	CASSPDRAGNTIYF
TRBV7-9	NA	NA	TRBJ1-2	TGTGCCAGCAGCTACCCCCTTACCGTTGCGGAAGGCTACACCTTC	CASSYPLTVAEGYTF
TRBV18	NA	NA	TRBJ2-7	TGTGCCAGCTCACCAGGGCTCGATCCCTACGAGCAGTACTTC	CASSPGLDPYEQYF
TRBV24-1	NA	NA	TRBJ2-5	TGTGCCACCAGTGATCCCCGACTATCAGAATACTCCAAGGAGACCCAGTACTTC	CATSDPRLSEYSKETQYF
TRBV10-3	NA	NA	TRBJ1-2	TGTGCCATCAGTGAGTCGGGGGGACGCATCTATGGCTACACCTTC	CAISESGGRIYGYTF
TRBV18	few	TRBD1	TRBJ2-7	TGTGCCAGCTCACTGGACAGGTCCTACGAGCAGTACTTC	CASSLDRSYEQYF
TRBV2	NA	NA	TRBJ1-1	TGTGCCAGCAGTGAACTTAGGAACACTGAAGCTTTCTTT	CASSELRNTEAFF
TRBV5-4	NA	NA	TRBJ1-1	TGTGCCAGCTTCATTCCGGGGGGCGCTGAAGCTTTCTTT	CASFIPGGAEAFF
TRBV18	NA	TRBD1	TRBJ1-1	TGTGCCAGCTCATCCCAGGGGGCAGGGACTGAAGCTTTCTTT	CASSSQGAGTEAFF
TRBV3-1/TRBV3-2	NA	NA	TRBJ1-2	TGTGCCAGCAGCCAAATAGGAGGCAGTGCGGGCTACACCTTC	CASSQIGGSAGYTF
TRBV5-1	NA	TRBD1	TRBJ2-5	TGCGCCAGCAGCCTTTCAGGGGGCTCCTTGCCTGAGACCCAGTACTTC	CASSLSGGSLPETQYF
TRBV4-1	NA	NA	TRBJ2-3	TGCGCCAGCAGCCAAATGCTCCGGGAGAAAACAGATACGCAGTATTTT	CASSQMLREKTDTQYF
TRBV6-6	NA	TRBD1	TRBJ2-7	TGTGCCAGCAGCCTCATAACAGGGGAAGGATACGAGCAGTACTTC	CASSLITGEGYEQYF
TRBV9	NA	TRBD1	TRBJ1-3	TGTGCCAGCGCGAAGGGACAGGAATTGAACACCATATATTTT	CASAKGQELNTIYF
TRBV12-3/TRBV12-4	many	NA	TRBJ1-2	TGTGCCAGCAGTTTTGGACTAAATGGCTACACCTTC	CASSFGLNGYTF
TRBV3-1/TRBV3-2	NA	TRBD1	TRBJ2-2	TGTGCCAGCGGACACCCCGGACAGGGGGCCGGGGAGCTGTTTTTT	CASGHPGQGAGELFF
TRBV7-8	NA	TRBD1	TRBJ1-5	TGTGCCAGCAGCTTTAGGGACAGGGGAAATCAGCCCCAGCATTTT	CASSFRDRGNQPQHF
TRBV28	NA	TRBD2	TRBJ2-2	TGTGCCAGCAGGCGCAGACTAGCGGGAGCGAACACCGGGGAGCTGTTTTTT	CASRRRLAGANTGELFF
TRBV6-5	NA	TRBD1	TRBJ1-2	TGTGCCAGCAGAAAACAGGGGGCCTCTAACTATGGCTACACCTTC	CASRKQGASNYGYTF
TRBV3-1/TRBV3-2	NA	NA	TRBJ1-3	TGTGCCAGCAGCCAAGAACCCCATATGGGCGGAAACACCATATATTTT	CASSQEPHMGGNTIYF
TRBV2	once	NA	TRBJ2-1	TGTGCCAGACGACCAGCGGGTCGCTCCTACAATGAGCAGTTCTTC	CARRPAGRSYNEQFF
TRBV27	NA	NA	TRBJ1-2	TGTGCCAGCAAGGGCGGGGGGCGGCGGGGCTACACCTTC	CASKGGGRRGYTF
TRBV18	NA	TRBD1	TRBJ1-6	TGTGCCAGCTCGGGACAGGGAGGGAATAATTCACCCCTCCACTTT	CASSGQGGNNSPLHF
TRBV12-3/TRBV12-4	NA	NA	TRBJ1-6	TGTGCCAGCAGTTCCCAGAATAATTCACCCCTCCACTTT	CASSSQNNSPLHF
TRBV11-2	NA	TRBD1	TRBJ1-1	TGTGCCAGCAGCCCGGGGACAGGGCAAGGAGCTTTCTTT	CASSPGTGQGAFF